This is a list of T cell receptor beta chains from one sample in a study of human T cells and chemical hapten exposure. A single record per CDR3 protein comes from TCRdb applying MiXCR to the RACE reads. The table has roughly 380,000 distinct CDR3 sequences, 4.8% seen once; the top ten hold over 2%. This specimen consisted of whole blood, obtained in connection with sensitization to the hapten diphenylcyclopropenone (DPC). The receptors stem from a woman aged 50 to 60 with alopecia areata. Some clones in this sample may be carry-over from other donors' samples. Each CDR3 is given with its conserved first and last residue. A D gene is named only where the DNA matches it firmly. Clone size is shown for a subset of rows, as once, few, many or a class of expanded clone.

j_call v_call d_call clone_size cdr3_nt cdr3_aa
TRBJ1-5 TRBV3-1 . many TGTGCCAGCAGTCTAGGACACCCTAATCAGCCCCAGCATTTT CASSLGHPNQPQHF
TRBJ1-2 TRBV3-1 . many TGTGCCAGCAGCTCAAGACGTCAGGGAATCCCTAACTATGGCTACACCTTC CASSSRRQGIPNYGYTF
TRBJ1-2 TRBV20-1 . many TGCAGTGCTAGTTTGGGGGATGGCTACACCTTC CSASLGDGYTF
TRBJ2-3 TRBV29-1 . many TGCAGCGTGGGTCCACAGGGTGCAGATACGCAGTATTTT CSVGPQGADTQYF
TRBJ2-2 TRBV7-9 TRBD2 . TGTGCCAGCAGCCAGACGGCGGGGGGCTACACCGGGGAGCTGTTTTTT CASSQTAGGYTGELFF
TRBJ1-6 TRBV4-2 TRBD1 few TGTGCCAGCAGCCAAGATCTTTCAGGGGGGCATAATTCACCCCTCCACTTT CASSQDLSGGHNSPLHF
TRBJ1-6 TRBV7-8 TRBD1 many TGTGCCAGCAGCTCCGGGACAGGGTACGATTCACCCCTCCACTTT CASSSGTGYDSPLHF
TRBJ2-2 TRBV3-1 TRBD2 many TGTGCCAGCAGCCAGGGACTAGCGGGAACCGGGGAGCTGTTTTTT CASSQGLAGTGELFF
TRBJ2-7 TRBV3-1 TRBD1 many TGTGCCAGCAGCCAGCCGGGACAGGGTGCCTACGAGCAGTACTTC CASSQPGQGAYEQYF
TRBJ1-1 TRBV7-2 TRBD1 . TGTGCCAGCAGCTTCGGACAGGCGACTGAAGCTTTCTTT CASSFGQATEAFF
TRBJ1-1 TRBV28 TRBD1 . TGTGCCAGCCGCGGCGGGGGACAGGGTCCTTTCTTT CASRGGGQGPFF
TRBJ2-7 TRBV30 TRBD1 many TGTGCCTGGAGTGTAATGGGACAGACCTACGAGCAGTACTTC CAWSVMGQTYEQYF
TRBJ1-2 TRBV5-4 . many TGTGCCAGCACCACCCATTCCCTCCGGAGTGGCTACACCTTC CASTTHSLRSGYTF
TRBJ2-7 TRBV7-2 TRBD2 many TGTGCCAGCAGCCAGGCCGGGACTAGTCCCTACGAGCAGTACTTC CASSQAGTSPYEQYF
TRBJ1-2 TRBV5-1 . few TGCGCCAGCAGCTTGATGGGGGATGGCTACACCTTC CASSLMGDGYTF
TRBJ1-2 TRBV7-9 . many TGTGCCAGCACCCCAGGGGAGTCGGATGGCTACACCTTC CASTPGESDGYTF